This T cell receptor (beta chain) was identified in a study of T cells after yellow fever vaccination. Study background: SMART-Seq v4 Ultra Low Input handled preparation of low-cell-number fractions. Study-level points and caveats: Sorted repertoires could include abundant contaminating clonotypes from bulk cells. Primary-vaccination clones mostly resurfaced post-booster (nearly 97% CD4, about 87% CD8).

Remarks on this clonotype: What it binds is unknown.

The CDR3 covers 15 residues. Trimming shortened V by 0 bases and J by 2 bases, and 11 bases separated the two germline ends. Germline values: CDR1 SGHRS, CDR2 YFSETQ. 5'RACE template switching generated TCR cDNA, adding a universal primer site and UMIs. TCRdb itself ran the 5' RACE reads through MiXCR, one entry per CDR3 protein. The repertoire holds under 300,000 distinct CDR3 sequences, with around 6.7% as singletons. The sequenced sample was CD4+ T cells sorted from PBMCs, obtained on the day of the yellow fever booster vaccination. The origin of this receptor is a man aged 25 to 40 who received the YFV17D yellow fever vaccine. V gene TRBV5-1 combines with J gene TRBJ1-1, with D uncertain. The DNA for the CDR3 is TGCGCCAGCAGCTTGGAGGTCAGCCCCAACACTGAAGCTTTCTTT. It codes for CASSLEVSPNTEAFF.